This TCR beta chain was recorded in a study of metastatic and nonmetastatic thyroid tumors. Turning to the study itself: Blood and tumor or nodule tissue repertoires from malignant and benign thyroid patients were compared.

The study, taken as a whole, reports: Significantly higher TCR beta diversity was reportedly seen in malignant thyroid tumors than benign nodules, in blood and tumor.

V dropped 11 bases and J dropped 4; count of bases not matched to a gene: 14. CDR3 length: 14 residues. Germline V lookup: CDR1 SNHLY, CDR2 FYNNEI. Per the original data handling: Clinicopathological groups of papillary thyroid cancer showed CDR3 differences that were used to build a distant-metastasis classifier. TCRdb re-analyzed the PCR reads using MiXCR. TCRdb, rather than the study authors, made the V and J calls. This sample carries tens of thousands of clones, around 33% of them seen once, and the ten largest clones take more than 15%. Every patient was untreated before thyroid surgery. This clone has more than one count but fewer than ten. Its antigen is still unknown.

What was sequenced was tumor tissue. The rearrangement uses TRBV2 and TRBJ2-7; 7 bases agree with TRBD1. The clonotype comes from a female donor with papillary thyroid cancer or a benign thyroid nodule (not recorded which). Some clones in this sample may be carry-over from other donors' samples. Here the CDR3 DNA reads TGTGCCGGAAGCAGGGGGACAGCCTTATACGAGCAGTACTTC. Translating it yields CAGSRGTALYEQYF.